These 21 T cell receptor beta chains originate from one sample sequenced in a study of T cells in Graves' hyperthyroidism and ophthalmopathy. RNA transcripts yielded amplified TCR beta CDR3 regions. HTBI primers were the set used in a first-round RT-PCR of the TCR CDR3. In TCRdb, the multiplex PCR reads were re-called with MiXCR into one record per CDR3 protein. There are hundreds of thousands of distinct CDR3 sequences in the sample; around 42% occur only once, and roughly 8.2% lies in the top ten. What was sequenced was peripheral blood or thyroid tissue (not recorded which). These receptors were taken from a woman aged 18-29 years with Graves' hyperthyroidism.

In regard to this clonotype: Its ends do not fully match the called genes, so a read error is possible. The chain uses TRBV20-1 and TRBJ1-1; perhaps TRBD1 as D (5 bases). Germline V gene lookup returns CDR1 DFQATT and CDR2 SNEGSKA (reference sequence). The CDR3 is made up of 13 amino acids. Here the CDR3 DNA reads TGCAGCGCTAGAGTGGGGGACGCCACTGAAGCTTTCTTT. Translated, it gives CSARVGDATEAFF.

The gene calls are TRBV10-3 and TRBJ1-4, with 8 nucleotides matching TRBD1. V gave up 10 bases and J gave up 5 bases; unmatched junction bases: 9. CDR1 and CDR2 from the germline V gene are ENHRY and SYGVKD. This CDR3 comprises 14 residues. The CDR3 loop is CASNGTGANEKLFF. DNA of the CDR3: TGTGCCAGCAATGGGACAGGAGCGAATGAAAAACTGTTTTTT.

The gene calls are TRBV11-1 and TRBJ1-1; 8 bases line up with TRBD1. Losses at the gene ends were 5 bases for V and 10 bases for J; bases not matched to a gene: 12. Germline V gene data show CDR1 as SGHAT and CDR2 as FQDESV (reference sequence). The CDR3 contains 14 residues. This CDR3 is CASSPGTGLKGAFF. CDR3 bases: TGTGCCAGCAGCCCCGGGACAGGCCTCAAAGGAGCTTTCTTT. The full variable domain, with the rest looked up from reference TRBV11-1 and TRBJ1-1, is EAEVAQSPRYKITEKSQAVAFWCDPISGHATLYWYRQILGQGPELLVQFQDESVVDDSQLPKDRFSAERLKGVDSTLKIQPAELGDSAMYLCASSPGTGLKGAFFGQGTRLTVV.

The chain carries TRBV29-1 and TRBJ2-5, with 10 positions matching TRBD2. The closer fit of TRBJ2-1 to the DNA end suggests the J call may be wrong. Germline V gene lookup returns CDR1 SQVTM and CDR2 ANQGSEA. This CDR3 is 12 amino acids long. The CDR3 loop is CSAGLALLEQFF. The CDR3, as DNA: TGCAGCGCGGGACTAGCGTTGCTCGAGCAGTTCTTC.

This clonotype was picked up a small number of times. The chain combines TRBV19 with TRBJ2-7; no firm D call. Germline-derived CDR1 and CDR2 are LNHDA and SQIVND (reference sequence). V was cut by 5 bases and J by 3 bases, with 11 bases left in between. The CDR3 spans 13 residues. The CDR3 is CASSVGRRYEQYF. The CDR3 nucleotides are TGTGCCAGTAGTGTCGGACGGCGCTACGAGCAGTACTTC.

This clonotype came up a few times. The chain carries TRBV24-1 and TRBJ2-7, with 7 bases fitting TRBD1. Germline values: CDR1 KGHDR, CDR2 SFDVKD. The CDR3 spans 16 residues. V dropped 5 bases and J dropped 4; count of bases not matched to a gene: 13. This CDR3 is CATSGPTRTGVYEQYF. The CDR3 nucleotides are TGTGCCACCAGTGGTCCGACCAGGACAGGAGTTTACGAGCAGTACTTC.

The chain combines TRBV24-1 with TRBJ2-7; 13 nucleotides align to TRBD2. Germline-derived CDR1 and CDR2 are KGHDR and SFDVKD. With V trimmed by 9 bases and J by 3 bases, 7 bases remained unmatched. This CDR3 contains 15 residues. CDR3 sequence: CATQGLAGDGYEQYF. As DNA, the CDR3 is TGTGCCACCCAAGGACTAGCGGGAGATGGCTACGAGCAGTACTTC.

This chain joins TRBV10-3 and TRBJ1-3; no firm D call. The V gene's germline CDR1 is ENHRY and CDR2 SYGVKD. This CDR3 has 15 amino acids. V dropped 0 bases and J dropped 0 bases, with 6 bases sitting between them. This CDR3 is CAISESRNSGNTIYF. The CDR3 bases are TGTGCCATCAGTGAGTCGAGGAACTCTGGAAACACCATATATTTT.

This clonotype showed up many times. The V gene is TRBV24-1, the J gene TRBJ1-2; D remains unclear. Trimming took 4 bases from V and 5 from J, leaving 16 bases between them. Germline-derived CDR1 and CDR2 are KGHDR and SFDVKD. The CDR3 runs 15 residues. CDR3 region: CATSDPDGVSYGYTF. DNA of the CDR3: TGTGCCACCAGTGACCCAGACGGGGTTTCGTATGGCTACACCTTC.

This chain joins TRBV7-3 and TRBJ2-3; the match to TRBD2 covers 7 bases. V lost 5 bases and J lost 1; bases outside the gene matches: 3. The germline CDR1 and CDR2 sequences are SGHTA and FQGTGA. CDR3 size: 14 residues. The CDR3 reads CASSVAGRTDTQYF. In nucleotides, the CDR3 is TGTGCCAGCAGCGTAGCGGGCCGCACAGATACGCAGTATTTT. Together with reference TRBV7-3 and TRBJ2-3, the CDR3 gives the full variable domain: GAGVSQTPSNKVTEKGKYVELRCDPISGHTALYWYRQSLGQGPEFLIYFQGTGAADDSGLPNDRFFAVRPEGSVSTLKIQRTERGDSAVYLCASSVAGRTDTQYFGPGTRLTVL.

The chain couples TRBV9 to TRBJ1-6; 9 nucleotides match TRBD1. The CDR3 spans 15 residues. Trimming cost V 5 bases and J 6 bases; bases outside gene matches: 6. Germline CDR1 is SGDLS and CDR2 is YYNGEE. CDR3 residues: CASSSGTGSNSPLHF. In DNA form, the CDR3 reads TGTGCCAGCAGTTCCGGGACAGGGTCTAATTCACCCCTCCACTTT.

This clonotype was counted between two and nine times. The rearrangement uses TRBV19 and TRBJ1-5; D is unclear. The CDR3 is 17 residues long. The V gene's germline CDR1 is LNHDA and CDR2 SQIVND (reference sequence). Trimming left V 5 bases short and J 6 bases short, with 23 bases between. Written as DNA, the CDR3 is TGTGCCAGTAGTCTCCGGGTCCTCGTAAGTAGGGTTCAGCCCCAGCATTTT. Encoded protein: CASSLRVLVSRVQPQHF.

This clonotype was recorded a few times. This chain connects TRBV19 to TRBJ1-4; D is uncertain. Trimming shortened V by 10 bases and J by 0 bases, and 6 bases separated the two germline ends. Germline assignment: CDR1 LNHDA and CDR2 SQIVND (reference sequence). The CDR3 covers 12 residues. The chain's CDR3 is CATFATNEKLFF. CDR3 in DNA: TGTGCCACGTTTGCAACTAATGAAAAACTGTTTTTT.

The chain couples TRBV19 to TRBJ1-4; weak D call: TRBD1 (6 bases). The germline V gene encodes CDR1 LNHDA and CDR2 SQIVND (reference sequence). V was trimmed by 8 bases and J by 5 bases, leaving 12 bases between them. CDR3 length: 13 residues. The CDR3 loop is CASHQGRNEKLFF. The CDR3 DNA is TGTGCCAGTCACCAGGGGCGGAATGAAAAACTGTTTTTT.

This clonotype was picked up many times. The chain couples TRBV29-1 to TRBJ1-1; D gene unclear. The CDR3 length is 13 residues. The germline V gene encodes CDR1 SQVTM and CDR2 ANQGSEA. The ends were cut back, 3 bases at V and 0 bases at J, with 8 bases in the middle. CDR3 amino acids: CSVDPIMNTEAFF. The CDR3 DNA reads TGCAGCGTTGACCCGATCATGAACACTGAAGCTTTCTTT.

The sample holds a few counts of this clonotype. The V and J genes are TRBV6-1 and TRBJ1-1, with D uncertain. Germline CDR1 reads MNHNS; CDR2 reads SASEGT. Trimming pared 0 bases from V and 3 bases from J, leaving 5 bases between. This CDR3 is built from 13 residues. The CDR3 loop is CASSEAGYTEAFF. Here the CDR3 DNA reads TGTGCCAGCAGTGAAGCAGGGTACACTGAAGCTTTCTTT.

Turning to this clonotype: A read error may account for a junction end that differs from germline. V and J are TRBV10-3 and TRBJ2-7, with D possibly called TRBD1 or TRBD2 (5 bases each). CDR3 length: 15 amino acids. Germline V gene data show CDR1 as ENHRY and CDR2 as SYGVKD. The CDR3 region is CASSEEGLYSYEQYF. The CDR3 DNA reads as TGTGCCAGCAGTGAAGAGGGGCTGTACTCCTACGAGCAGTACTTC.

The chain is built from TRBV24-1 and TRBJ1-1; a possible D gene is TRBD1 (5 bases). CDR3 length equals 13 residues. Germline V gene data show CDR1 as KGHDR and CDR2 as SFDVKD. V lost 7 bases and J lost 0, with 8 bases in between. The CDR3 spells CATRRGVNTEAFF. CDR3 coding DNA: TGTGCCACCAGGAGGGGCGTGAACACTGAAGCTTTCTTT.

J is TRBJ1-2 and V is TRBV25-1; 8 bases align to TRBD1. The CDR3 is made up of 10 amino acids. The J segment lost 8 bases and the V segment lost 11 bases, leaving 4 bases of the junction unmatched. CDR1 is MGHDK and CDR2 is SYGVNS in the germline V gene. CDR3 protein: CAGQGVGYTF. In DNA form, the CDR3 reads TGTGCCGGACAGGGAGTGGGCTACACCTTC.

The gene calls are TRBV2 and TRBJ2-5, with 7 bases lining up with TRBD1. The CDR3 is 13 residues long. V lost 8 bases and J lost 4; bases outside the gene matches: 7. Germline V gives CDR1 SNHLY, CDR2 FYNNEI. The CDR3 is CASVEGGGETQYF. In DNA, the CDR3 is TGTGCCAGCGTTGAAGGGGGCGGAGAGACCCAGTACTTC. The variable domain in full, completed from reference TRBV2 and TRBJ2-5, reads EPEVTQTPSHQVTQMGQEVILRCVPISNHLYFYWYRQILGQKVEFLVSFYNNEISEKSEIFDDQFSVERPDGSNFTLKIRSTKLEDSAMYFCASVEGGGETQYFGPGTRLLVL.

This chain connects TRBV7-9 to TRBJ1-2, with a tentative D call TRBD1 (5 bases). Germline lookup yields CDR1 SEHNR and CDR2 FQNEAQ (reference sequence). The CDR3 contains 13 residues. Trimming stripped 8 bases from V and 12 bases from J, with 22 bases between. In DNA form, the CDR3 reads TGTGCCAGCTCCCGTCGCAGGGTGGGAGGAAACACCTTC. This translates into CASSRRRVGGNTF.